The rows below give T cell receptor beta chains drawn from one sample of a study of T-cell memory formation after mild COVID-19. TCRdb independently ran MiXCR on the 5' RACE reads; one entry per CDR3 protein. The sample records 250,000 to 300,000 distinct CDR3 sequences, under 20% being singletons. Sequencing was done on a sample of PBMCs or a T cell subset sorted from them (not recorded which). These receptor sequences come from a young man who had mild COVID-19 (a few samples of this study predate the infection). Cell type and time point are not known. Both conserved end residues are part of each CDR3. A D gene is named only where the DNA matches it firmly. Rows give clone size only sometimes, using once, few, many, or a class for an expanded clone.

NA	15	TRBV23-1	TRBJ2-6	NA	TGCGCCAGCAGTCAGATAGGGTCTGGGGCCAACGTCCTGACTTTC	CASSQIGSGANVLTF
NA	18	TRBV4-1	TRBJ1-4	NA	TGCGCCAGCAGCCAAGCTAGTGGGTTAGGGGACCCTCGGGAAAAACTGTTTTTT	CASSQASGLGDPREKLFF
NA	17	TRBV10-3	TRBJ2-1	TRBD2	TGTGCCATCAGTGGGCCAGGGCCAGCGGGGGGGCCAGATGAGCAGTTCTTC	CAISGPGPAGGPDEQFF
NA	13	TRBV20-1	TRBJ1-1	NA	TGCAGTGCTAGAGGGGATTGGGGCACTGAAGCTTTCTTT	CSARGDWGTEAFF
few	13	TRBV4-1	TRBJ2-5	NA	TGCGCCAGCAGCCCCCCGCTTTCAGAGACCCAGTACTTC	CASSPPLSETQYF
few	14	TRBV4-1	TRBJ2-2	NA	TGCGCCAGCACACAGGTCGTAGTCACCGGGGAGCTGTTTTTT	CASTQVVVTGELFF
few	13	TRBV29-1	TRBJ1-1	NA	TGCAGCGTTGAAGACCCCGAGAGGACTGAAGCTTTCTTT	CSVEDPERTEAFF
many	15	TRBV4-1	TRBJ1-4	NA	TGCGCCAGCCTAAACCCCGGGTCAGGTAATGAAAAACTGTTTTTT	CASLNPGSGNEKLFF
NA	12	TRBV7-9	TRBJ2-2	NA	TGTGCCAGCAGCTCGTCCTCCGGGGAGCTGTTTTTT	CASSSSSGELFF
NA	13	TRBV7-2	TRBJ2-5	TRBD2	TGTGCCAGCAGCCCTGGGACTATTTCGGCCCAGTACTTC	CASSPGTISAQYF
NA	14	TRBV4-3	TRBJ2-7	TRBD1	TGCGCCAGCAGCCAAGCGCGACAGGGGTACGAGCAGTACTTC	CASSQARQGYEQYF
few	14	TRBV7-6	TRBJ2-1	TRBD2	TGTGCCAGCAGCTTACGGGGGGGAGATAATGAGCAGTTCTTC	CASSLRGGDNEQFF
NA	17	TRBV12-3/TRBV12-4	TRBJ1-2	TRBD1	TGTGCCAGCAGTTTAGGGACAGGGGAGCTGGAACACTATGGCTACACCTTC	CASSLGTGELEHYGYTF